The present TCR beta chain was sequenced within a study of vaccination and CD4 T cells after COVID-19. The CDR3 sequence is 12 residues long. Germline CDR1 and CDR2: SGHTA and FQGTGA. V was trimmed by 4 bases and J by 2 bases, leaving 4 bases between them. With regard to this clonotype: Its specificity is not known.

Described treatment: approximately nine-day PBMC culture with coronavirus spike peptide pools or control peptides (ViraFEST assay). With the Oncomine TCR Beta short-read assay, DNA from cultured CD4+ T cells was sequenced. One entry per CDR3 protein results from TCRdb running MiXCR on the PCR reads. The sample carries more than 20,000 distinct CDR3 sequences, 65% to 70% recorded once. This TCR was sampled from a human donor who had recovered from COVID-19. The J gene is TRBJ2-3, the V gene TRBV7-3; D uncertain. The sequenced sample was CD4+ T cells from blood, cultured in vitro. DNA of the CDR3: TGTGCCAGCAGCTCCAACACAGATACGCAGTATTTT. Residues: CASSSNTDTQYF.